This T cell receptor (beta chain) was recorded in a study of beta chain features in type 1 diabetes. Study conclusions and caveats: Reduced insertions and increased deletions marked VDJ junctions in type 1 diabetes patients. A moderate, significant TCRB CDR3 shortening appeared in type 1 diabetes across four CD4+ subsets.

Expressed TCRB transcripts were sequenced because the entire RNA isolate underwent reverse transcription. TCRdb's copy holds only in-frame clones and misses some; the assay was immunoSEQ multiplex PCR. The sample has some 500,000 clones, about an eighth seen once. V lost 0 bases and J lost 4; bases outside the gene matches: 3. CDR1 and CDR2 (germline): SGHRS, YFSETQ. The CDR3 loop spans 14 amino acids. For this clone: No antigen is known for it.

Each of the sorted populations had a purity greater than 95%. This rearrangement joins TRBV5-1 to TRBJ1-2; 7 bases line up with TRBD1. Sequencing used naive CD4+ T cells from blood. The sequence came from a woman younger than 35 in good health. Here the CDR3 reads CASSLAGTAYGYTF. The DNA for the CDR3 is TGCGCCAGCAGCTTGGCCGGGACAGCCTATGGCTACACCTTC.